The 17 T cell receptor beta chains presented below share a single source sample, sequenced in a study of CD8 T cells in ankylosing spondylitis. TCRdb reprocessed the 5' RACE reads via MiXCR and lists one record per CDR3 protein. The table shows about 52,000 distinct CDR3 sequences, with 6.5% to 9% occurring only once. The sequencing sample was made of blood, either unsorted or a sorted T cell fraction (not recorded which). The receptors originated from a female donor with ankylosing spondylitis or in good health (not recorded which).

By sample fraction, this clonotype is medium-sized. The gene calls are TRBV4-2 and TRBJ2-5; D not certain. CDR1 and CDR2 from the germline V gene are LGHNA and YNFKEQ. The CDR3 spans 13 residues. With 0 bases removed from V and 7 bases from J, the gap between germline ends came to 9 bases. In DNA form, the CDR3 reads TGTGCCAGCAGCCAAGATGGGGTGGCGACCCAGTACTTC. As protein: CASSQDGVATQYF.

This clonotype has ten or more counts. The J gene is TRBJ1-2, the V gene TRBV3-1; D gene uncertain. The CDR3 loop spans 15 amino acids. Trimming took 4 bases from V and 3 from J, leaving 15 bases between them. Germline V gives CDR1 LGHDT, CDR2 YNNKEL (reference sequence). CDR3 in amino acids: CASSPRPRADYGYTF. CDR3 nucleotide sequence: TGTGCCAGCAGCCCAAGGCCACGAGCGGACTATGGCTACACCTTC.

Many counts were recorded for this clonotype. The V call is TRBV5-1, the J call TRBJ1-1; 7 nucleotides agree with TRBD1. The CDR3 length is 15 residues. V dropped 3 bases and J dropped 1; count of bases not matched to a gene: 6. Germline lookup yields CDR1 SGHRS and CDR2 YFSETQ. CDR3 DNA: TGCGCCAGCAGCTCCTCTTGGACAGGGAACACTGAAGCTTTCTTT. Translated: CASSSSWTGNTEAFF.

This clonotype was seen at least ten times. The J gene is TRBJ2-2, the V gene TRBV20-1; the match to TRBD2 covers 7 bases. This CDR3 contains 14 residues. V was clipped by 5 bases and J by 5 bases; unmatched bases: 8. The germline V gene encodes CDR1 DFQATT and CDR2 SNEGSKA (reference sequence). Written as DNA, the CDR3 is TGCAGTGCTCATAGTGGGGGGGGAACCGGGGAGCTGTTTTTT. Its protein product is CSAHSGGGTGELFF.

Notes on this clonotype: The junction does not match germline at one end; this may be a read error. The chain recombines TRBV6-2 or TRBV6-3 with TRBJ1-5; weak D call: TRBD1 (5 bases). The length of the CDR3 is 13 residues. CDR1 and CDR2 (germline): MNHEY, SVGEGT. The CDR3 DNA sequence: TGTACCAGCACCAGGATTGGGGGTCAGCCCCAGCATTTT. Translated: CTSTRIGGQPQHF.

This clonotype appeared many times. This chain links TRBV20-1 with TRBJ2-3, with 8 bases that match TRBD1. Germline assignment: CDR1 DFQATT and CDR2 SNEGSKA (reference sequence). The junction had 7 bases not matched to a gene; V was cut back by 4 bases and J by 4 bases. The CDR3 has 14 residues. CDR3 protein: CSAIRTGWSDTQYF. The CDR3, as DNA: TGCAGTGCTATAAGGACAGGGTGGTCAGATACGCAGTATTTT.

The sample holds many counts of this clonotype. The V call is TRBV28, the J call TRBJ1-4; D is perhaps TRBD1 (5 bases). V gave up 4 bases and J gave up 8 bases, with 17 bases separating them. Germline V CDR1 and CDR2: MDHEN, SYDVKM. The CDR3 is 15 amino acids. CDR3 loop: CASSSRLGGIEKLFF. The CDR3 nucleotides read TGTGCCAGCAGTTCCCGCCTCGGGGGGATCGAAAAACTGTTTTTT.

This clonotype has a count of ten or more. The CDR3 reads CASSLSGTPRETQYF. In nucleotides, the CDR3 is TGTGCCAGCAGCCTATCCGGGACCCCTCGAGAGACCCAGTACTTC. V gene TRBV9 combines with J gene TRBJ2-5; D possibly matches TRBD1 or TRBD2 (5 bases each). The CDR3 contains 15 residues. Germline V gene data show CDR1 as SGDLS and CDR2 as YYNGEE. V was cut by 4 bases and J by 4 bases, with 17 bases left in between.

This clonotype was recorded many times. The chain is built from TRBV3-1 and TRBJ2-1; D is unclear. Trimming pared 1 base from V and 3 bases from J, leaving 7 bases between. Germline CDR1 and CDR2: LGHDT and YNNKEL (reference sequence). CDR3 length: 14 residues. CDR3 region: CASSQGPNYNEQFF. The CDR3, as DNA: TGTGCCAGCAGCCAAGGTCCCAACTACAATGAGCAGTTCTTC.

This clonotype was recorded at least ten times. V is TRBV20-1 and J is TRBJ2-7; TRBD2 matches at 8 bases. CDR1 DFQATT and CDR2 SNEGSKA come from the germline V gene (reference sequence). J lost 0 bases, V lost 5 bases, and 6 bases had no gene match. The length of the CDR3 is 14 residues. The CDR3 here is CSAERGRGSYEQYF. The CDR3 bases are TGCAGTGCTGAGCGGGGGCGGGGCTCCTACGAGCAGTACTTC.

This clonotype has more than one count but fewer than ten. This chain uses TRBV5-6 with TRBJ2-1, with no clear D. The germline V gene has CDR1 SGHDT and CDR2 YYEEEE. V was pared by 0 bases and J by 2 bases, with 9 bases between. CDR3 length: 15 amino acids. The CDR3 DNA reads as TGTGCCAGCAGCTTGGCAGGTAATGCCTACAATGAGCAGTTCTTC. Its protein is CASSLAGNAYNEQFF.

This clonotype showed up just a few times. The chain recombines TRBV6-5 with TRBJ2-1; TRBD2 is a possible D gene (7 bases). The ends were cut back, 6 bases at V and 9 bases at J, with 24 bases in the middle. CDR1 is MNHEY and CDR2 is SVGAGI in the germline V gene. The CDR3 is 16 amino acids. The CDR3 protein is CASSPRGGHWGGEQFF. CDR3 coding DNA: TGTGCCAGCAGCCCCAGGGGAGGGCATTGGGGGGGTGAGCAGTTCTTC.

This clonotype appeared many times. The genes are TRBV5-1 and TRBJ2-3; D is perhaps TRBD2 (5 bases). CDR3 length: 16 residues. The germline V gene encodes CDR1 SGHRS and CDR2 YFSETQ. Trimming left V 0 bases short and J 2 bases short, with 13 bases between. CDR3 amino acids: CASSLARGRTTDTQYF. CDR3 DNA: TGCGCCAGCAGCTTGGCCCGCGGGCGGACCACAGATACGCAGTATTTT. Full variable domain (outside the CDR3, taken from reference TRBV5-1 and TRBJ2-3): KAGVTQTPRYLIKTRGQQVTLSCSPISGHRSVSWYQQTPGQGLQFLFEYFSETQRNKGNFPGRFSGRQFSNSRSEMNVSTLELGDSALYLCASSLARGRTTDTQYFGPGTRLTVL.

This chain connects TRBV20-1 to TRBJ1-1; a weak D match, TRBD1 (5 bases). Trimming took 1 base from V and 4 from J, leaving 13 bases between them. This CDR3 has 14 amino acids. Germline CDR1 is DFQATT and CDR2 is SNEGSKA (reference sequence). In DNA form, the CDR3 reads TGCAGTGCTAGAGGGAGGGGATGGGGCACTGAAGCTTTCTTT. This gives the protein CSARGRGWGTEAFF.

This clonotype was seen ten or more times. The junction shows a germline mismatch at one end, possibly a read error. V is TRBV18 and J is TRBJ2-3; D call uncertain. The CDR3 is 15 amino acids. Germline CDR1 reads KGHSH; CDR2 reads LQKENI. CDR3 in DNA: TGTGCCAGTTCACCGTCGTTACCTAGCACAGATACGCAGTATTTT. Its protein product is CASSPSLPSTDTQYF.

This clonotype was found many times. The rearrangement joins TRBV5-5 to TRBJ2-3, with D maybe TRBD2 (5 bases). Germline V gives CDR1 SGHKS, CDR2 YYEKEE (reference sequence). The V end lost 4 bases, the J end lost 2 bases, and 17 bases lay between the germline ends. The CDR3 has 16 residues. CDR3 DNA sequence: TGTGCCAGCAGCCGGGGATTGGGCGCGAACACAGATACGCAGTATTTT. As protein: CASSRGLGANTDTQYF.

The sample holds a few counts of this clonotype. The chain has TRBV18 and TRBJ1-1; D remains unclear. The CDR3 has 13 amino acids. The germline CDR1 and CDR2 sequences are KGHSH and LQKENI. V lost 3 bases to trimming and J lost 2 bases, with 7 bases between them. The CDR3 protein is CASSPQVNTEAFF. As DNA, the CDR3 is TGTGCCAGCTCACCTCAGGTAAACACTGAAGCTTTCTTT.